The entry below gives a single T cell receptor (beta chain) sequence along with its context. This record comes from a study of blood T cell repertoires in COVID-19. Overall study context: The United States, Italy and Spain supplied acute and convalescent COVID-19 samples. PBMCs, B-cell-depleted T cells, or T cells provided the cDNA or gDNA that made up the material.

With V trimmed by 6 bases and J by 4 bases, 8 bases remained unmatched. This CDR3 contains 14 residues. The germline CDR1 and CDR2 sequences are MNHEY and SMNVEV (reference sequence). Source study methods: Researchers report that nucleated cell counts were estimated from reference gene primer amplification. Generated by immunoSEQ multiplex PCR, the TCRdb table keeps only in-frame clones and is missing some. V and J calls and clone size are given by that table; D and trimming were obtained from the DNA. The sample consists of approximately 100,000 clones, less than 80% of them appearing once. Seattle's cohort entered during active infection and was followed longitudinally.

The chain uses TRBV27 and TRBJ2-7; 8 positions match TRBD1. The material sequenced was peripheral blood. The TCR sequence derives from a man at least 80 years old with COVID-19, enrolled during active disease. The CDR3: CASSRGQATYEQYF. The CDR3 DNA follows: TGTGCCAGCAGCCGGGGACAGGCCACATACGAGCAGTACTTC.